What follows is one TCR beta chain and its context. Its cognate antigen is unknown. Looked up from germline, CDR1 is ENHRY and CDR2 is SYGVKD. Trimming took 5 bases from V and 3 from J, leaving 7 bases between them. The CDR3 is 13 residues long. The data were produced by immunoSEQ multiplex PCR, yet TCRdb's version contains in-frame clones alone and is incomplete. The table records 65,000 to 80,000 clones, about 81% of them present only once. This record belongs to a study of T cells in localized non-small cell lung cancer. Study-wide findings and caveats: Heterogeneity is still possible, as just one tumor region was sequenced. There was higher T cell clonality in uninvolved adjacent lung than in tumor, and it was highest there. Median 57 top-100 tumor clones were shared with paired adjacent lung.

This specimen consisted of peripheral blood, obtained before any cancer treatment. The sequence came from an older female donor with stage I lung adenocarcinoma. V and J are TRBV10-3 and TRBJ2-2, with D unresolved. The CDR3 protein is CAISNLDTGELFF. The CDR3 DNA is TGTGCCATCAGTAACCTCGACACCGGGGAGCTGTTTTTT.